This record covers a single T cell receptor beta chain. The germline V gene encodes CDR1 MNHNY and CDR2 SVGAGI (reference sequence). V was trimmed by 8 bases and J by 0 bases, leaving 11 bases between them. This CDR3 has 14 amino acids. Measured with immunoSEQ multiplex PCR; TCRdb has only the in-frame clones, and not every one. The sample includes under 150,000 clones, around 85% of them seen just once. This entry is derived from a study of T cell responses to AZD1222 COVID-19 vaccine. The TCR originated in an adult in good health. The rearrangement joins TRBV6-6 to TRBJ1-3; D not certain. This material consisted of peripheral blood, taken on day 0 of MenACWY control vaccination. CDR3 sequence: CASGKSISGNTIYF. The DNA of the CDR3 is TGTGCCAGCGGCAAATCGATCTCTGGAAACACCATATATTTT.